The next 10 T cell receptor beta chains were all read from a single sample in a study of T cell responses to AZD1222 COVID-19 vaccine. Only in-frame clones appear in the TCRdb table, and some are missing; sequencing was by immunoSEQ multiplex PCR. The profile shows some 120,000 clones, roughly 87% of them singletons. This sample comprised peripheral blood, obtained on day 0 of AZD1222 vaccination. The receptors derive from an adult in good health.

The chain links TRBV24-1 to TRBJ2-3; D is unresolved. The CDR3 covers 13 residues. V lost 5 bases to trimming and J lost 5 bases, with 10 bases between them. Per the germline V gene, CDR1 is KGHDR and CDR2 is SFDVKD. CDR3 sequence (DNA): TGTGCCACCAGTGCTCGGTGGAAAGATACGCAGTATTTT. Translation: CATSARWKDTQYF.

The chain is built from TRBV5-1 and TRBJ1-5, with D tentatively TRBD1 (6 bases). Trimming shortened V by 3 bases and J by 4 bases, and 14 bases separated the two germline ends. CDR1 SGHRS and CDR2 YFSETQ come from the germline V gene. The CDR3 runs 15 residues. The chain's CDR3 is CASSSTGSRNQPQHF. The CDR3 coding sequence is TGCGCCAGCAGCTCGACAGGCTCCCGAAATCAGCCCCAGCATTTT.

The J gene is TRBJ2-2, the V gene TRBV5-5; no clear D. The CDR3 contains 13 residues. Germline lookup yields CDR1 SGHKS and CDR2 YYEKEE (reference sequence). Trimming took off 0 bases at V and 6 bases at J, with 6 bases between the two ends. The DNA for the CDR3 is TGTGCCAGCAGCTTGGAGGACGCCGGGGAGCTGTTTTTT. It codes for CASSLEDAGELFF.

The chain employs TRBV28 and TRBJ2-7, with D possibly being TRBD2 (6 bases). The CDR3 has 16 amino acids. CDR1 and CDR2 from the germline V gene are MDHEN and SYDVKM. V was trimmed by 2 bases and J by 2 bases, leaving 16 bases between them. This CDR3 reads CASSLAFGRGTYEQYF. The CDR3 nucleotides read TGTGCCAGCAGTTTAGCATTTGGACGGGGGACCTACGAGCAGTACTTC. The complete variable domain, with remaining parts taken from reference TRBV28 and TRBJ2-7, reads DVKVTQSSRYLVKRTGEKVFLECVQDMDHENMFWYRQDPGLGLRLIYFSYDVKMKEKGDIPEGYSVSREKKERFSLILESASTNQTSMYLCASSLAFGRGTYEQYFGPGTRLTVT.

This chain uses TRBV18 with TRBJ1-5; TRBD1 is a possible D gene (5 bases). V lost 3 bases, J lost 2 bases, and 11 bases lay in between. The V gene's germline CDR1 is KGHSH and CDR2 LQKENI. This CDR3 contains 15 residues. This CDR3 is CASSPSGTGNQPQHF. The CDR3 DNA sequence: TGTGCCAGCTCACCTTCAGGGACGGGCAATCAGCCCCAGCATTTT.

The rearrangement uses TRBV6-1 and TRBJ1-4; maybe TRBD1 (6 bases). The CDR3 consists of 15 residues. Trimming stripped 3 bases from V and 0 bases from J, with 8 bases between. Germline V CDR1 and CDR2: MNHNS, SASEGT. For the CDR3, the DNA is TGTGCCAGCAGTGACGCAGGGGCAACTAATGAAAAACTGTTTTTT. This translates into CASSDAGATNEKLFF.

V usage is TRBV9 and J usage is TRBJ1-4; D might be TRBD1 (5 bases). The CDR3 runs 14 residues. CDR1 is SGDLS and CDR2 is YYNGEE in the germline V gene. Trimming took 0 bases from V and 6 from J, leaving 9 bases between them. The CDR3 DNA follows: TGTGCCAGCAGCGTAGGAGGGGAGGATGAAAAACTGTTTTTT. Translation gives CASSVGGEDEKLFF.

This sequence joins TRBV28 and TRBJ1-1; possible D gene TRBD1, 5 bases. Germline V CDR1 and CDR2: MDHEN, SYDVKM. The CDR3 runs 14 residues. The ends were cut back, 5 bases at V and 4 bases at J, with 14 bases in the middle. CDR3 in amino acids: CASSPSRARTEAFF. The CDR3 coding sequence is TGTGCCAGCAGTCCGTCCAGGGCTCGCACTGAAGCTTTCTTT.

This sequence joins TRBV6-1 and TRBJ1-1; D is possibly TRBD1 (5 bases). Trimming pared 0 bases from V and 5 bases from J, leaving 19 bases between. The CDR3 runs to 17 residues. Germline V gene data show CDR1 as MNHNS and CDR2 as SASEGT. The DNA of the CDR3 is TGTGCCAGCAGTGAAGCGCGGCTGGGGCGGCTCTCGACTGAAGCTTTCTTT. It encodes CASSEARLGRLSTEAFF.

The chain carries TRBV5-1 and TRBJ2-1; possibly TRBD2 for D (7 bases). Germline values: CDR1 SGHRS, CDR2 YFSETQ. This CDR3 region has 17 residues. The V end was cut by 0 bases, the J end by 6 bases, with 19 bases between. CDR3 sequence (DNA): TGCGCCAGCAGCTTGGGGCTTGGCGCGGGGGCCTTCAATGAGCAGTTCTTC. Translated, it gives CASSLGLGAGAFNEQFF.